This T cell receptor beta chain appears in the sequencing data of a study of blood T cell repertoires in COVID-19. The overall study: The cDNA or gDNA used as material had been derived from T cells, B-cell-depleted T cells, or PBMCs.

In the source study's methods: From reference gene primer amplification, estimates of nucleated cell counts were derived. TCRdb's table, derived via immunoSEQ multiplex PCR, lists solely in-frame clones and lacks some. V, J and clone size derive from that table, while D and trimming were established from the DNA sequence. The top ten hold approximately 8% of the sample, which has approximately 54,000 clones, less than 95% seen once. The table lists this clone with a count of one. Germline V gene sequence: CDR1 KGHSH, CDR2 LQKENI. There are 19 residues in the CDR3. Unmatched junction bases numbered 11, after V lost 3 bases and J lost 0 bases.

The chain employs TRBV18 and TRBJ2-3; 11 positions match TRBD2. The TCR originated in a middle-aged woman with active COVID-19. The sequenced sample was peripheral blood. CDR3 DNA: TGTGCCAGCTCACCTATCCTAGCGGGGGGCACTTCTAGCACAGATACGCAGTATTTT. Its translation is CASSPILAGGTSSTDTQYF.